The T cell receptor beta chain under discussion was sequenced for a study of blood T cell repertoires in COVID-19. Turning to the study itself: Both acute and convalescent COVID-19 samples were obtained from the United States, Italy and Spain. PBMCs, B-cell-depleted T cells, or T cells were the source of the cDNA or gDNA that made up the material.

Per the study methods: Reference gene primer amplification gave estimated nucleated cell counts. Assay used: immunoSEQ multiplex PCR; TCRdb lists only in-frame clones, some missing. V and J calls and clone size are those listed in that table; D and trimming were worked out from the DNA. The repertoire holds some 66,000 clones, 90% to 95% seen once, with less than 8% in the top ten. Germline assignment: CDR1 LGHNA and CDR2 YSLEER. V shed 0 bases, J shed 2 bases, and the junction held 1 base outside the gene matches. This CDR3 is 16 amino acids long. The TCR was taken from a human donor in a cohort sampled during active COVID-19. The gene calls are TRBV4-3 and TRBJ1-6; 7 nucleotides match TRBD1. The sequenced sample consisted of peripheral blood. The CDR3 sequence: CASSQEQGAYNSPLHF. The DNA of the CDR3 is TGCGCCAGCAGCCAAGAGCAGGGGGCCTATAATTCACCCCTCCACTTT.